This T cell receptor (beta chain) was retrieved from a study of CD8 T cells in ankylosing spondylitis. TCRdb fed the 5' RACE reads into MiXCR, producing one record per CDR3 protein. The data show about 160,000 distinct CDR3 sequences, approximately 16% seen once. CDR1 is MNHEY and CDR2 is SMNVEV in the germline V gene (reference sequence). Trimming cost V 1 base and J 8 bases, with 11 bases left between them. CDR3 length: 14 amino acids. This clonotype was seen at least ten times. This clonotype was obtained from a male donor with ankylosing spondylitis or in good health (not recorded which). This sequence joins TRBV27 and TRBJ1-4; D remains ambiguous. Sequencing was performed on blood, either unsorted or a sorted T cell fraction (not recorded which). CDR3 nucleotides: TGTGCCAGCAGTTTATTGGGAGGCCACGAAAAACTGTTTTTT. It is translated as CASSLLGGHEKLFF.